These 14 T cell receptor beta chains originate from one sample sequenced in a study of blood T cell repertoires in COVID-19. Assay: immunoSEQ multiplex PCR; the TCRdb copy retains only in-frame clones and omits some. The sample holds some 300,000 clones, roughly nine tenths seen once. Input material: peripheral blood. The receptors here all came from a young man with active or convalescent COVID-19.

V gene TRBV7-9 combines with J gene TRBJ2-5; weak D call: TRBD2 (6 bases). The CDR3 runs to 17 residues. The V and J ends lost 1 base and 7 bases respectively, with 22 bases between them. Germline CDR1 reads SEHNR; CDR2 reads FQNEAQ (reference sequence). The DNA of the CDR3 is TGTGCCAGCAGCTTAGTAGGTCCGGGGGATACCAAGAGGACCCAGTACTTC. Translating gives CASSLVGPGDTKRTQYF.

This clone was detected only once. The chain joins TRBV9 to TRBJ2-5; 8 bases map to TRBD1. J gave up 5 bases and V 3 bases, and 21 bases lay outside the gene matches. The CDR3 covers 19 residues. From germline, CDR1 is SGDLS and CDR2 YYNGEE. In DNA form, the CDR3 reads TGTGCCAGCAGCGCCCCCACCGTGGCAGGGACAGGAGTTGGGGAGACCCAGTACTTC. Translated, it gives CASSAPTVAGTGVGETQYF.

This chain links TRBV18 with TRBJ1-1, with TRBD1 as a possible D gene (5 bases). This CDR3 spans 17 amino acids. In germline, CDR1 is KGHSH, CDR2 LQKENI. Trimming left V 1 base short and J 1 base short, with 16 bases between. This chain's CDR3 is CASSPLKGLPKNTEAFF. CDR3 nucleotide sequence: TGTGCCAGCTCACCACTCAAGGGGCTCCCGAAGAACACTGAAGCTTTCTTT.

The sample holds one count of this clone. The gene calls are TRBV29-1 and TRBJ1-2, with 7 bases matching TRBD1. The CDR3 extends over 15 amino acids. J lost 1 base, V lost 4 bases, and 9 bases had no gene match. Germline lookup yields CDR1 SQVTM and CDR2 ANQGSEA. CDR3 nucleotides: TGCAGCGTTGGGGGCGAACAGGGGTATAACTATGGCTACACCTTC. Translating it yields CSVGGEQGYNYGYTF.

This rearrangement joins TRBV3-1 (or the pseudogene TRBV3-2) to TRBJ2-2; 7 bases fit TRBD1. This CDR3 region has 15 residues. Trimming took 1 base from V and 6 from J; bases not matched to a gene: 5. CDR1 is LGHDT, CDR2 YNNKEL, per germline (reference sequence). The CDR3 spells CASSQGTGNAGELFF. The CDR3, as DNA: TGTGCCAGCAGCCAAGGGACAGGCAACGCCGGGGAGCTGTTTTTT.

CDR3 DNA: TGCGCCAGCAGCTTGACTATCAACACCGGGGAGCTGTTTTTT. It is translated as CASSLTINTGELFF. This chain links TRBV5-1 with TRBJ2-2; D not certain. V shed 1 base and J shed 2 bases, with 6 bases lying between them. This CDR3 has 14 residues. Germline CDR1 reads SGHRS; CDR2 reads YFSETQ.

V and J are TRBV6-5 and TRBJ2-2, with TRBD1 as a possible D gene (6 bases). This CDR3 comprises 15 residues. Trimming took off 4 bases at V and 7 bases at J, with 16 bases between the two ends. Germline V lookup: CDR1 MNHEY, CDR2 SVGAGI. The CDR3 reads CASSSATKQGGELFF. The CDR3 DNA reads as TGTGCCAGCAGTTCCGCCACCAAACAGGGCGGGGAGCTGTTTTTT.

The chain combines TRBV28 with TRBJ1-6; D remains ambiguous. The germline CDR1 and CDR2 sequences are MDHEN and SYDVKM. The CDR3 has 15 amino acids. Trimming cost V 8 bases and J 0 bases, with 11 bases left between them. CDR3 sequence: CASAGIRSYNSPLHF. The CDR3 coding sequence is TGTGCCAGCGCAGGCATACGCTCCTATAATTCACCCCTCCACTTT.

The gene calls are TRBV4-1 and TRBJ1-4; D gene ambiguous. The CDR3 length is 15 residues. Looked up from germline, CDR1 is MGHRA and CDR2 is YSYEKL. V shed 4 bases and J shed 6 bases, with 15 bases lying between them. This chain's CDR3 is CASSLFHGEDEKLFF. The CDR3, as DNA: TGCGCCAGCAGCCTCTTCCACGGGGAAGATGAAAAACTGTTTTTT.

DNA for the CDR3: TGTGCCAGCAGTACCGGGACATATAGCAATCAGCCCCAGCATTTT. This encodes CASSTGTYSNQPQHF. The chain combines TRBV6-6 with TRBJ1-5, with D possibly TRBD1 on 6 matching bases. CDR1 is MNHNY and CDR2 is SVGAGI in the germline V gene (reference sequence). This CDR3 is built from 15 residues. V was clipped by 5 bases and J by 0 bases, with 11 bases between them.

This CDR3 is CASSGRLAGVHNEQFF. CDR3 DNA: TGTGCCAGCAGTGGCAGACTAGCGGGGGTCCACAATGAGCAGTTCTTC. The chain has TRBV27 and TRBJ2-1; 12 positions match TRBD2. The CDR3 runs 16 residues. The junction had 7 bases not matched to a gene; V was cut back by 5 bases and J by 5 bases. The germline CDR1 and CDR2 sequences are MNHEY and SMNVEV (reference sequence).

The V and J genes are TRBV15 and TRBJ2-7; weak D call: TRBD1 (6 bases). The CDR3 has 15 amino acids. The germline V gene encodes CDR1 LNHNV and CDR2 YYDKDF (reference sequence). V was pared by 0 bases and J by 5 bases, with 14 bases between. This CDR3 is CATSRDRAGVHEQYF. The CDR3 DNA reads TGTGCCACCAGCAGAGATAGAGCAGGGGTCCACGAGCAGTACTTC.

V gene TRBV12-3 or TRBV12-4 combines with J gene TRBJ1-4, with TRBD1 identical over 7 bases. The CDR3 covers 13 residues. Germline trimming cut 6 bases from V and 8 bases from J; bases unmatched to any gene: 6. CDR3 nucleotides: TGTGCCAGCAGACCCACAGGGGTAGAAAAACTGTTTTTT. This translates into CASRPTGVEKLFF.

The chain links TRBV18 to TRBJ2-3; 8 positions match TRBD1. The ends lost 2 bases at V and 3 bases at J; junction bases unmatched: 4. The CDR3 is 15 residues long. CDR1 and CDR2 (germline): KGHSH, LQKENI. CDR3 in amino acids: CASSPSTGGTDTQYF. The CDR3 DNA sequence: TGTGCCAGCTCACCAAGTACAGGGGGGACAGATACGCAGTATTTT.